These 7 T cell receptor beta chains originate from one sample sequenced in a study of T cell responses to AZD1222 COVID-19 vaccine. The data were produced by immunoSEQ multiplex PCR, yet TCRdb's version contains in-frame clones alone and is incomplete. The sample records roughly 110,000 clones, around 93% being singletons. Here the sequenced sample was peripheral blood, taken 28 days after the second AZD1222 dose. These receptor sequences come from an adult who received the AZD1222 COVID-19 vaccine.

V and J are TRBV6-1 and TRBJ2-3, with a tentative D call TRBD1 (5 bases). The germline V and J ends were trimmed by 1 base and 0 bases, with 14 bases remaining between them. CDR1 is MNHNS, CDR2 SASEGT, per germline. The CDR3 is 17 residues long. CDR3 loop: CASSEDLHRYSTDTQYF. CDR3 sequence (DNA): TGTGCCAGCAGTGAAGACCTGCACAGGTACAGCACAGATACGCAGTATTTT.

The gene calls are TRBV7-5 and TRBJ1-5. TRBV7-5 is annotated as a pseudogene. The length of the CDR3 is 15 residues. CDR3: CARSRGTGSDQPQHF. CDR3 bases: TGTGCCAGAAGCCGCGGGACGGGTTCAGATCAGCCCCAGCATTTT.

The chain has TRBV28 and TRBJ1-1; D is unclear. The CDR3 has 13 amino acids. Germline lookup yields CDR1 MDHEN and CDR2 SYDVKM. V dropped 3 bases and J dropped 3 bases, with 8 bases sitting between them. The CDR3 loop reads CASSLAQYTEAFF. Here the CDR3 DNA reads TGTGCCAGCAGTTTGGCCCAATACACTGAAGCTTTCTTT.

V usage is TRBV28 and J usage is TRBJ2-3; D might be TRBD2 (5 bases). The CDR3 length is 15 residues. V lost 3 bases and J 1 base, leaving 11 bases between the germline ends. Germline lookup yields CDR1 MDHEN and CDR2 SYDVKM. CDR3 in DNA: TGTGCCAGCAGTTTCCCGCGGGCCCGCACAGATACGCAGTATTTT. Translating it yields CASSFPRARTDTQYF.

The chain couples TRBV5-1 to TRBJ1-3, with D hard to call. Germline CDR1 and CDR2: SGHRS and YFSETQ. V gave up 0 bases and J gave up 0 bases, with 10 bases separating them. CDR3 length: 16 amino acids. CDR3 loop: CASSLAGPGSGNTIYF. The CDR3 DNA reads TGCGCCAGCAGCTTGGCAGGACCCGGCTCTGGAAACACCATATATTTT.

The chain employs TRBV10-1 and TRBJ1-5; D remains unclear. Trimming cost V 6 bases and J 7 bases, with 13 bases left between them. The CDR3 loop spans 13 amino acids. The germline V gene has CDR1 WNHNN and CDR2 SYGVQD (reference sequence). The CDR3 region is CASSSPEVQPQHF. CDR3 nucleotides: TGCGCCAGCAGCTCCCCCGAGGTCCAGCCCCAGCATTTT.

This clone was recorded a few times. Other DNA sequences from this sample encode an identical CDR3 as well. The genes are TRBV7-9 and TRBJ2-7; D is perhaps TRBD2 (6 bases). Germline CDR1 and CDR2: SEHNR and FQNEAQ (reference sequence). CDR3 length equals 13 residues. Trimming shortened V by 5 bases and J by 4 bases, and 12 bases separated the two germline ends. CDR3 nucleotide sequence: TGTGCCAGCAGCCCGCGGGGCCCATACGAGCAGTACTTC. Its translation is CASSPRGPYEQYF.